Shown below are 16 T cell receptor beta chains from a single sample sequenced in a study of T-cell reconstitution after alpha-beta-depleted transplantation in children. A TCRbeta library incorporating unique molecular identifiers was prepared. Via MiXCR, TCRdb re-called the PCR reads, giving one row per CDR3 protein. This sample has about 600,000 distinct CDR3 sequences, with about an eighth found just once. Sequencing was performed on PBMCs, mostly from graft donor cells, taken 360 days after TCRalphabeta/CD19-depleted stem cell transplant. Source of these receptors: a male patient younger than 18 who had a stem cell transplant for acute myeloid leukemia, so the T cells may come from the graft donor.

The chain is built from TRBV6-2 or TRBV6-3 and TRBJ2-1, with 8 nucleotides matching TRBD1. The germline gives CDR1 MNHEY, CDR2 SVGEGT. CDR3 length: 16 residues. Trimming at V came to 2 bases and at J to 8 bases, leaving 11 bases not matched to a gene. CDR3 loop: CASSYPRTGPWDEQFF. CDR3 bases: TGTGCCAGCAGTTACCCTAGGACAGGGCCGTGGGATGAGCAGTTCTTC.

In its sample, this clonotype was seen a few times. V is TRBV29-1 and J is TRBJ2-5, with D possibly matching TRBD1 (6 bases). The CDR3 sequence is 12 residues long. Trimming removed 2 bases from V and 5 bases from J, with 9 bases in between. Germline CDR1 SQVTM, CDR2 ANQGSEA. The CDR3: CSVERTVETQYF. CDR3 sequence (DNA): TGCAGCGTTGAACGGACAGTCGAGACCCAGTACTTC.

The table lists this clonotype with a few counts. The rearrangement links TRBV29-1 to TRBJ2-3; the match to TRBD2 covers 11 bases. This CDR3 is built from 16 residues. The trim removed 6 bases at V and 0 bases at J, leaving 8 bases unmatched. The V gene's germline CDR1 is SQVTM and CDR2 ANQGSEA. The chain's CDR3 is CSVAVAGGASTDTQYF. The CDR3 DNA follows: TGCAGCGTGGCGGTAGCGGGAGGGGCTAGCACAGATACGCAGTATTTT.

This clonotype was seen repeatedly, ten times or more. The chain employs TRBV6-2 or TRBV6-3 and TRBJ2-7; D gene ambiguous. The CDR3 is made up of 17 amino acids. V lost 3 bases and J lost 3, with 21 bases in between. Germline CDR1 and CDR2: MNHEY and SVGEGT. The CDR3 sequence is CASSYFDPFLGSYEQYF. CDR3 sequence (DNA): TGTGCCAGCAGTTATTTCGATCCGTTTCTCGGAAGCTACGAGCAGTACTTC.

The sample holds many counts of this clonotype. The chain carries TRBV29-1 and TRBJ2-5; no definite D call. The V end lost 2 bases, the J end lost 4 bases, and 5 bases lay between the germline ends. Germline V CDR1 and CDR2: SQVTM, ANQGSEA. CDR3 size: 11 residues. The CDR3 spells CSVERRETQYF. The CDR3 nucleotides read TGCAGCGTTGAACGACGAGAGACCCAGTACTTC.

This clonotype was counted many times. The chain employs TRBV4-3 and TRBJ2-1; unclear D gene. CDR1 is LGHNA, CDR2 YSLEER, per germline. The CDR3 sequence is 18 residues long. The V and J ends lost 4 bases and 3 bases respectively, with 22 bases between them. CDR3 sequence: CASSPLVGGVGIYNEQFF. The CDR3 DNA is TGCGCCAGCAGCCCCTTAGTAGGCGGAGTGGGTATCTACAATGAGCAGTTCTTC.

In this sample, this clonotype turned up a few times. This sequence joins TRBV20-1 and TRBJ2-2; TRBD2 matches 13 bases. Per germline, CDR1 DFQATT and CDR2 SNEGSKA (reference sequence). The CDR3 sequence is 14 residues long. The V segment lost 4 bases and the J segment 7 bases; nucleotides outside the gene matches: 3. CDR3: CSAIGTSGNGELFF. CDR3 sequence (DNA): TGCAGTGCTATCGGGACTAGCGGGAACGGGGAGCTGTTTTTT.

The V call is TRBV7-9, the J call TRBJ2-7, with D unresolved. The CDR3 runs 13 residues. Germline V gene lookup returns CDR1 SEHNR and CDR2 FQNEAQ (reference sequence). Trimming left V 2 bases short and J 5 bases short, with 10 bases between. The CDR3 region has the DNA TGTGCCAGCAGCTTAAAATTGGGTAACGAGCAGTACTTC. Amino acids: CASSLKLGNEQYF.

V is TRBV6-2 or TRBV6-3 and J is TRBJ2-1; 7 nucleotides agree with TRBD2. This CDR3 spans 15 amino acids. Trimming took 5 bases from V and 5 from J; bases not matched to a gene: 9. Germline CDR1 MNHEY, CDR2 SVGEGT. CDR3 loop: CASSPGAGPDNEQFF. In DNA form, the CDR3 reads TGTGCCAGCAGTCCAGGAGCGGGGCCCGACAATGAGCAGTTCTTC.

In its sample, this clonotype was seen a few times. The chain uses TRBV29-1 and TRBJ2-3; TRBD2 is a possible D gene (6 bases). V dropped 5 bases and J dropped 2 bases, with 11 bases sitting between them. The germline V gene has CDR1 SQVTM and CDR2 ANQGSEA. The CDR3 is 13 amino acids. The DNA of the CDR3 is TGCAGCGTTCCACGGGAGCCCACAGATACGCAGTATTTT. This codes for CSVPREPTDTQYF.

The CDR3: CASSQDGPGQETQYF. CDR3 bases: TGTGCCAGCAGCCAAGACGGGCCAGGGCAAGAGACCCAGTACTTC. The chain couples TRBV4-2 to TRBJ2-5, with a weak D call TRBD1 (5 bases). Between the trimmed V and J ends, which lost 0 bases and 2 bases, there was a span of 10 bases. CDR1 LGHNA and CDR2 YNFKEQ come from the germline V gene. CDR3 length: 15 amino acids.

The genes are TRBV29-1 and TRBJ2-7; TRBD2 matches at 13 bases. Trimming cost V 6 bases and J 5 bases; bases outside gene matches: 7. Germline assignment: CDR1 SQVTM and CDR2 ANQGSEA. CDR3 size: 14 residues. CDR3 sequence reads: CSVHGLAGVDEQYF. DNA for the CDR3: TGCAGCGTGCACGGACTAGCGGGAGTGGACGAGCAGTACTTC.

This clonotype came up many times. The chain couples TRBV15 to TRBJ2-3; D possibly corresponds to TRBD2 (6 bases). Germline V gene data show CDR1 as LNHNV and CDR2 as YYDKDF (reference sequence). The CDR3 covers 15 residues. Trimming shortened V by 8 bases and J by 2 bases, and 17 bases separated the two germline ends. For the CDR3, the DNA is TGTGCCACCTCCCCACCGGGACTCCTCACAGATACGCAGTATTTT. This translates into CATSPPGLLTDTQYF.

The J gene is TRBJ1-1, the V gene TRBV29-1, with D possibly being TRBD1 (5 bases). Per germline, CDR1 SQVTM and CDR2 ANQGSEA. Deletions cut 7 bases from V and 0 bases from J, with 15 bases between. The CDR3 is 14 amino acids. CDR3 sequence: CSAQAGRLNTEAFF. In DNA form, the CDR3 reads TGCAGCGCCCAGGCGGGACGATTGAACACTGAAGCTTTCTTT.

The table lists this clonotype with a few counts. V is TRBV16 and J is TRBJ2-2, with 11 bases aligning to TRBD2. Germline V gene sequence: CDR1 KGHSY, CDR2 FQNENV. CDR3 length equals 17 residues. The V gene end was trimmed by 4 bases and the J gene end by 1 base; junction bases not matched to a gene: 5. CDR3 sequence: CASSPPLAGENTGELFF. The CDR3, as DNA: TGTGCCAGCAGCCCCCCACTAGCGGGGGAGAACACCGGGGAGCTGTTTTTT.

This clonotype has just a few counts. This chain joins TRBV14 and TRBJ1-1; unclear D gene. Germline V gene sequence: CDR1 SGHDN, CDR2 FVKESK. CDR3 length: 14 residues. Trimming removed 0 bases from V and 1 base from J, with 6 bases in between. The CDR3 protein is CASSQDMANTEAFF. The CDR3, as DNA: TGTGCCAGCAGCCAAGATATGGCGAACACTGAAGCTTTCTTT.